The text below deals with one T cell receptor (beta chain). Profiled with immunoSEQ multiplex PCR; TCRdb holds only in-frame clones, not every one. The data hold 110,000 or so clones, with around nine tenths observed a single time. The sample belongs to a study of T cell responses to AZD1222 COVID-19 vaccine. Looked up from germline, CDR1 is SGHNT and CDR2 is YYREEE (reference sequence). The CDR3 sequence is 12 residues long. Trimming at V came to 6 bases and at J to 5 bases, leaving 4 bases not matched to a gene. The starting material was peripheral blood, obtained on day 0 of AZD1222 vaccination. The chain uses TRBV5-4 and TRBJ1-1, with 7 bases identical to TRBD1. The sequence came from an adult in good health. This chain's CDR3 is CASKGGGTEAFF. Written as DNA, the CDR3 is TGTGCCAGCAAAGGGGGCGGGACTGAAGCTTTCTTT.